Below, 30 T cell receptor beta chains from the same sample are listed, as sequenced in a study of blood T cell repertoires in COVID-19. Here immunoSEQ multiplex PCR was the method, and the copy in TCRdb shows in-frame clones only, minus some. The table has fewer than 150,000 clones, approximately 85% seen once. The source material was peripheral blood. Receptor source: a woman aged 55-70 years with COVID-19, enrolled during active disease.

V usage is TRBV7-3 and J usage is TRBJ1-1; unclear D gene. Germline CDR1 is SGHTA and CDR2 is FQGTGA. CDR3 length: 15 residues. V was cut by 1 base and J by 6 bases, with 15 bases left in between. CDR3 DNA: TGTGCCAGCAGCTTAATGGGTAGCCTCGGGGCTGAAGCTTTCTTT. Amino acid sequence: CASSLMGSLGAEAFF.

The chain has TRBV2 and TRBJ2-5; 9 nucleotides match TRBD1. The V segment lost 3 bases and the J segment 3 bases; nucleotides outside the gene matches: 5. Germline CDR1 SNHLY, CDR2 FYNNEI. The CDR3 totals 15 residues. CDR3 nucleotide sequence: TGTGCCAGCAGTGACTCTACAGGGGGCGAAGAGACCCAGTACTTC. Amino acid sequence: CASSDSTGGEETQYF.

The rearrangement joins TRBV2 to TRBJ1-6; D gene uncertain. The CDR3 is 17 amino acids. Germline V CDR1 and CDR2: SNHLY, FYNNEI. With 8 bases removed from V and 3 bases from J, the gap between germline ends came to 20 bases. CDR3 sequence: CASSGTGGIVYNSPLHF. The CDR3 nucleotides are TGTGCCAGCTCCGGAACGGGAGGGATCGTCTATAATTCACCCCTCCACTTT.

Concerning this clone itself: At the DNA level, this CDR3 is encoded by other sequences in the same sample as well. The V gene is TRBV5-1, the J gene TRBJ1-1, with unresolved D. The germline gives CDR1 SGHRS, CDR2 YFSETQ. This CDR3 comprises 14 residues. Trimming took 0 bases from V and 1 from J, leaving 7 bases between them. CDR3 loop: CASSLEGGNTEAFF. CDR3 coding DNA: TGCGCCAGCAGCTTGGAGGGAGGGAACACTGAAGCTTTCTTT.

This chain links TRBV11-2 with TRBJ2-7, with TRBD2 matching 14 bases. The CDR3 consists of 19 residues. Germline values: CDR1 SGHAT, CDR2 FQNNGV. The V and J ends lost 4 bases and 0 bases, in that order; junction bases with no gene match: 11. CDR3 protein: CASSSPAPGLAGVSYEQYF. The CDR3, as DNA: TGTGCCAGCAGCTCCCCAGCGCCGGGACTAGCGGGGGTCTCCTACGAGCAGTACTTC.

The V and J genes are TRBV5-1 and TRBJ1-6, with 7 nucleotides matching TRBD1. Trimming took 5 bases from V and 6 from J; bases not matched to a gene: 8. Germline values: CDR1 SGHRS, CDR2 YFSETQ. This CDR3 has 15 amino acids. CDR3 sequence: CASRKEGGSNSPLHF. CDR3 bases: TGCGCCAGCAGGAAAGAAGGGGGCTCTAATTCACCCCTCCACTTT.

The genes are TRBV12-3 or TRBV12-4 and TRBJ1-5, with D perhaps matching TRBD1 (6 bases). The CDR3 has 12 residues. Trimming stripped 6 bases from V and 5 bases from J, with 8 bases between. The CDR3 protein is CASSPGDQPQHF. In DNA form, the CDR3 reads TGTGCCAGCAGCCCAGGGGATCAGCCCCAGCATTTT.

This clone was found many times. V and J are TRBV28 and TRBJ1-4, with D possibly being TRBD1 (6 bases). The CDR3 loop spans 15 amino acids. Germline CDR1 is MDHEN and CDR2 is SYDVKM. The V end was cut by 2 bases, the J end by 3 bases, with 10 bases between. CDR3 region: CASSLGPGANEKLFF. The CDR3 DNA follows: TGTGCCAGCAGTTTAGGGCCAGGGGCTAATGAAAAACTGTTTTTT. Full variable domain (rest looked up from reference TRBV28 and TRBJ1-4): DVKVTQSSRYLVKRTGEKVFLECVQDMDHENMFWYRQDPGLGLRLIYFSYDVKMKEKGDIPEGYSVSREKKERFSLILESASTNQTSMYLCASSLGPGANEKLFFGSGTQLSVL.

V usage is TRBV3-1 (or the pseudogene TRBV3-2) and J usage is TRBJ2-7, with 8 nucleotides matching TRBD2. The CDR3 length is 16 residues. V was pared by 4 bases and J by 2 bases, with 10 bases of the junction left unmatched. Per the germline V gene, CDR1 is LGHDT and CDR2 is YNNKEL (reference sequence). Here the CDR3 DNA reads TGTGCCAGCAGCCCAATAGCCGCGGGGGGCCCCTACGAGCAGTACTTC. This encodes CASSPIAAGGPYEQYF.

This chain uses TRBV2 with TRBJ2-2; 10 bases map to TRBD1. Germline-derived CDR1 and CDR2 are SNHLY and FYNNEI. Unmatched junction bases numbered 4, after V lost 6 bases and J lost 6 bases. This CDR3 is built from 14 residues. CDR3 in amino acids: CASSDRGLAGELFF. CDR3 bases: TGTGCCAGCAGCGACAGGGGGCTGGCCGGGGAGCTGTTTTTT.

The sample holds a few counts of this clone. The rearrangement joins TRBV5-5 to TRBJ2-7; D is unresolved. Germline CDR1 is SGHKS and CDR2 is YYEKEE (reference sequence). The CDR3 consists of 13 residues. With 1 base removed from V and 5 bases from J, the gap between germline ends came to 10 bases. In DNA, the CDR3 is TGTGCCAGCAGCTTGTTAACCCGGGACGAGCAGTACTTC. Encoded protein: CASSLLTRDEQYF.

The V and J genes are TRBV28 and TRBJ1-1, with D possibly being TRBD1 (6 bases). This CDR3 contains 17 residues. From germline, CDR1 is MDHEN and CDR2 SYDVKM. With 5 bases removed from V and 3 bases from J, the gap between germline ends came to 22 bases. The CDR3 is CASSTSGQGSLYTEAFF. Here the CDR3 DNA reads TGTGCCAGCAGTACCTCCGGGCAGGGGTCCTTATACACTGAAGCTTTCTTT.

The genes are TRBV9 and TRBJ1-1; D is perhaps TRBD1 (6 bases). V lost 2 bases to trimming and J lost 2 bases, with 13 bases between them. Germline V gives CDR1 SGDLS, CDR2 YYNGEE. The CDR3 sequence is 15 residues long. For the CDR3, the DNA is TGTGCCAGCAGCGTTACGGACAGACCTAACACTGAAGCTTTCTTT. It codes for CASSVTDRPNTEAFF.

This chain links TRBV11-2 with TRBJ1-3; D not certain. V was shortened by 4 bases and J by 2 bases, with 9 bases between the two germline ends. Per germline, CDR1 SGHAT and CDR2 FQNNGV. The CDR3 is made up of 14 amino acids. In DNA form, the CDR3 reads TGTGCCAGCAGCTCGACGGGGACTGGAAACACCATATATTTT. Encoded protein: CASSSTGTGNTIYF.

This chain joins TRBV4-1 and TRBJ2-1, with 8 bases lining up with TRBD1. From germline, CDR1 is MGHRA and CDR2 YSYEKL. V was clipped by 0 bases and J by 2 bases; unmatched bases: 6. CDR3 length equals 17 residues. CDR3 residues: CASSQDRRRGPYNEQFF. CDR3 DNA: TGCGCCAGCAGCCAAGATCGGCGCAGGGGGCCCTACAATGAGCAGTTCTTC.

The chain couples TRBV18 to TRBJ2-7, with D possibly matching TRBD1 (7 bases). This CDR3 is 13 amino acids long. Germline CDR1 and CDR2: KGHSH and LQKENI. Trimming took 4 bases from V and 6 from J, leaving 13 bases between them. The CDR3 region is CASSQGQGGEQYF. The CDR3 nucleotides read TGTGCCAGCTCACAAGGGCAGGGGGGCGAGCAGTACTTC.

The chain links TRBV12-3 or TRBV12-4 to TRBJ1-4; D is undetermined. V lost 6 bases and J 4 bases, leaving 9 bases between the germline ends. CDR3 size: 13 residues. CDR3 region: CASSPRINEKLFF. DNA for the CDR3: TGTGCCAGCAGCCCCAGGATTAATGAAAAACTGTTTTTT.

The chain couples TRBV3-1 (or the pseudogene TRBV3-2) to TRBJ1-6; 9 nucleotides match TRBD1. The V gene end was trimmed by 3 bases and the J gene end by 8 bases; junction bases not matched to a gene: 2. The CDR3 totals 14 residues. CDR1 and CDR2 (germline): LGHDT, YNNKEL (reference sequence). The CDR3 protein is CASSQGQGDSPLHF. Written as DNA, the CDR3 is TGTGCCAGCAGCCAGGGACAGGGAGATTCACCCCTCCACTTT.

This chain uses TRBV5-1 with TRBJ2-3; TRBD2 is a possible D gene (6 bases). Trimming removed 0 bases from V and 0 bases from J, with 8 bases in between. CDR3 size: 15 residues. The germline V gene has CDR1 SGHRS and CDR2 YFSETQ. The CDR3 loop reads CASSLAGTSTDTQYF. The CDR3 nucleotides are TGCGCCAGCAGCTTGGCCGGGACTAGCACAGATACGCAGTATTTT.

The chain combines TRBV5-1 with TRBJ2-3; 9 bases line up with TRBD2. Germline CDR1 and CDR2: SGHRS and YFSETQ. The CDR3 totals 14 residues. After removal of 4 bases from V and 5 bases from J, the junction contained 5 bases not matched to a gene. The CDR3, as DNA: TGCGCCAGCAGCGGTCTAGCGGGGCAAGATACGCAGTATTTT. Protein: CASSGLAGQDTQYF.

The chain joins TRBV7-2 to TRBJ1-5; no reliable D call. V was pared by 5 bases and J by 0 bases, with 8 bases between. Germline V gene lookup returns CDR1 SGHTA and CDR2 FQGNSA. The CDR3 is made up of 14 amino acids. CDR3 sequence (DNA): TGTGCCAGCAGCGCACAGTATAGCAATCAGCCCCAGCATTTT. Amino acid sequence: CASSAQYSNQPQHF.

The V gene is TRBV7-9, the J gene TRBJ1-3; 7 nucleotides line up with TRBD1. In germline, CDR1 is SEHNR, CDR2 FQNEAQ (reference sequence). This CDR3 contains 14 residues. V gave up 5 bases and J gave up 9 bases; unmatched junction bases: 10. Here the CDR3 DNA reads TGTGCCAGCAGCCCCGGGACAGCGATCGGCACCATATATTTT. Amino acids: CASSPGTAIGTIYF.

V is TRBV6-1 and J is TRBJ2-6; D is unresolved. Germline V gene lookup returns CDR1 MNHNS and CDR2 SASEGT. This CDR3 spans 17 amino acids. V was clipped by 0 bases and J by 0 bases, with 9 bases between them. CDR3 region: CASSEAFLASGANVLTF. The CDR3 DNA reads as TGTGCCAGCAGTGAAGCCTTCTTAGCCTCTGGGGCCAACGTCCTGACTTTC.

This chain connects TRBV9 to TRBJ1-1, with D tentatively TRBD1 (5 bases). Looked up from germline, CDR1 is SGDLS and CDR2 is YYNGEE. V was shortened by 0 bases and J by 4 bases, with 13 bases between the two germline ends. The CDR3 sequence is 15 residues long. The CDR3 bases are TGTGCCAGCAGCGTAGGAGGGGAGCGGGGCACTGAAGCTTTCTTT. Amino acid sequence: CASSVGGERGTEAFF. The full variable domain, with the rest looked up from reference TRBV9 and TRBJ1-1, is DSGVTQTPKHLITATGQRVTLRCSPRSGDLSVYWYQQSLDQGLQFLIQYYNGEERAKGNILERFSAQQFPDLHSELNLSSLELGDSALYFCASSVGGERGTEAFFGQGTRLTVV.

CDR3 residues: CASSLASEGTYGYTF. The DNA of the CDR3 is TGTGCCAGCAGCCTCGCCTCAGAGGGCACCTATGGCTACACCTTC. The chain couples TRBV6-5 to TRBJ1-2; D not resolved. The germline V and J ends were trimmed by 6 bases and 4 bases, with 18 bases remaining between them. From germline, CDR1 is MNHEY and CDR2 SVGAGI. The length of the CDR3 is 15 residues.

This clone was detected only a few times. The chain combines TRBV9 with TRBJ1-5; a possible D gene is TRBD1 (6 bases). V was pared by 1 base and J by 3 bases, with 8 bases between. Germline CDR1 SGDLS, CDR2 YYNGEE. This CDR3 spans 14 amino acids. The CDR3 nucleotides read TGTGCCAGCAGCGTATCAGGGGACAATCAGCCCCAGCATTTT. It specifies CASSVSGDNQPQHF.

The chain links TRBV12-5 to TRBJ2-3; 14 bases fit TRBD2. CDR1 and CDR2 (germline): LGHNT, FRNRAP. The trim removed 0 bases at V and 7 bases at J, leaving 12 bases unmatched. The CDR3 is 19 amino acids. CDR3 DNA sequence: TGTGCTAGTGGTTTGGTAGGACCGACTAGCGGGGGGGCCCCGAATACGCAGTATTTT. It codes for CASGLVGPTSGGAPNTQYF.

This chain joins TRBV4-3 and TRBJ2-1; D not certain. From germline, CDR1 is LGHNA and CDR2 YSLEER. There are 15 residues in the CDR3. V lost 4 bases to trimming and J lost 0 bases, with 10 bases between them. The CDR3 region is CASSRVKSSYNEQFF. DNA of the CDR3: TGCGCCAGCAGCCGCGTCAAAAGCTCCTACAATGAGCAGTTCTTC.

The CDR3 DNA sequence: TGTGCCAGCAGCCCAAAGAACAGCGAAAAACTGTTTTTT. It is translated as CASSPKNSEKLFF. This chain joins TRBV7-6 and TRBJ1-4; no clear D gene. Germline CDR1 is SGHVS and CDR2 is FNYEAQ. Trimming took 5 bases from V and 8 from J, leaving 12 bases between them. CDR3 length: 13 amino acids. Combining the CDR3 with reference TRBV7-6 and TRBJ1-4 gives the whole variable domain GAGVSQSPRYKVTKRGQDVALRCDPISGHVSLYWYRQALGQGPEFLTYFNYEAQQDKSGLPNDRFSAERPEGSISTLTIQRTEQRDSAMYRCASSPKNSEKLFFGSGTQLSVL.

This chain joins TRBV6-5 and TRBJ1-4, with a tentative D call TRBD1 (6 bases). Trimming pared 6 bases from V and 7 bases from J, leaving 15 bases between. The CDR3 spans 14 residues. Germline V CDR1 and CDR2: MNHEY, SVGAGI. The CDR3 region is CASRKQGTGEKLFF. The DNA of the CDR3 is TGTGCCAGCAGGAAACAGGGTACTGGTGAAAAACTGTTTTTT.